These 24 T cell receptor beta chains share one sample of origin, sequenced in a study of T-cell memory formation after mild COVID-19. One entry per CDR3 protein results from TCRdb running MiXCR on the 5' RACE reads. The sample yields approximately 410,000 distinct CDR3 sequences, 23% seen once. Material for sequencing was PBMCs or a T cell subset sorted from them (not recorded which). Receptors originate from an adult woman who had mild COVID-19 (a few samples of this study predate the infection). Cell type and time point are not known.

As DNA, the CDR3 is TGCAGCGTTGAAAGTAACAGGAACACCGGGGAGCTGTTTTTT. This codes for CSVESNRNTGELFF. The chain joins TRBV29-1 to TRBJ2-2; D remains ambiguous. The V gene lost 2 bases and the J gene lost 1 base, with 8 bases spanning the gap. CDR3 size: 14 residues. Germline V lookup: CDR1 SQVTM, CDR2 ANQGSEA.

CDR3 sequence: CASRHETGPEHEQYF. CDR3 nucleotide sequence: TGTGCCAGCAGACATGAAACAGGTCCAGAGCACGAGCAGTACTTC. The chain uses TRBV27 and TRBJ2-7; maybe TRBD1 (5 bases). V was clipped by 6 bases and J by 5 bases, with 20 bases between them. CDR3 size: 15 residues. CDR1 and CDR2 from the germline V gene are MNHEY and SMNVEV (reference sequence).

The CDR3 DNA is TGTGCCAGCTCACCAGAACAGGGGTATGGCTACACCTTC. Translated: CASSPEQGYGYTF. The rearrangement uses TRBV18 and TRBJ1-2; 7 nucleotides agree with TRBD1. This CDR3 comprises 13 residues. V lost 2 bases, J lost 5 bases, and 2 bases stayed unmatched. Germline CDR1 reads KGHSH; CDR2 reads LQKENI.

The chain couples TRBV12-3 or TRBV12-4 to TRBJ1-2, with 7 bases aligning to TRBD1. The V gene end was trimmed by 7 bases and the J gene end by 4 bases; junction bases not matched to a gene: 9. This CDR3 is 14 amino acids long. The CDR3 DNA follows: TGTGCCAGCACTAACCTGACAGGGCTCTATGGCTACACCTTC. Translating it yields CASTNLTGLYGYTF.

This clonotype was observed a handful of times. The chain couples TRBV18 to TRBJ1-1, with D possibly matching TRBD1 (5 bases). The germline gives CDR1 KGHSH, CDR2 LQKENI. The CDR3 has 15 residues. The germline V and J ends were trimmed by 3 bases and 2 bases, with 13 bases remaining between them. The CDR3 nucleotides are TGTGCCAGCTCACCGCGGGACGGGAGTAACACTGAAGCTTTCTTT. Its translation is CASSPRDGSNTEAFF.

The J gene is TRBJ1-2, the V gene TRBV6-5; D perhaps matches TRBD1 (5 bases). The CDR3 has 13 amino acids. V shed 6 bases and J shed 0 bases, with 8 bases lying between them. CDR1 MNHEY and CDR2 SVGAGI come from the germline V gene. The CDR3 bases are TGTGCCAGCAGACGACAGACTAACTATGGCTACACCTTC. It translates to CASRRQTNYGYTF.

The chain is built from TRBV5-1 and TRBJ2-3; no reliable D call. Per the germline V gene, CDR1 is SGHRS and CDR2 is YFSETQ. Trimming shortened V by 0 bases and J by 5 bases, and 7 bases separated the two germline ends. The CDR3 is 13 residues long. CDR3 protein: CASSLEVIDTQYF. The CDR3 DNA is TGCGCCAGCAGCTTGGAGGTGATAGATACGCAGTATTTT. The entire variable domain, with the rest obtained from reference TRBV5-1 and TRBJ2-3, is as follows: KAGVTQTPRYLIKTRGQQVTLSCSPISGHRSVSWYQQTPGQGLQFLFEYFSETQRNKGNFPGRFSGRQFSNSRSEMNVSTLELGDSALYLCASSLEVIDTQYFGPGTRLTVL.

The V gene is TRBV12-3 or TRBV12-4, the J gene TRBJ2-2, with TRBD2 as a possible D gene (7 bases). The CDR3 consists of 17 residues. Between the trimmed V and J ends, which lost 6 bases and 7 bases, there was a span of 24 bases. The CDR3, as DNA: TGTGCCAGCAGCCGCTACCTTTTGGGGGGGCAGAGCGGGGAGCTGTTTTTT. Translating gives CASSRYLLGGQSGELFF.

This clonotype has at least ten counts. V is TRBV11-2 and J is TRBJ2-5, with 13 bases lining up with TRBD2. Germline trimming cut 6 bases from V and 4 bases from J; bases unmatched to any gene: 14. The CDR3 consists of 18 residues. Germline assignment: CDR1 SGHAT and CDR2 FQNNGV. The CDR3 spells CASSLNFGLAGVGETQYF. The CDR3 DNA is TGTGCCAGCAGTCTAAACTTCGGACTAGCGGGAGTGGGAGAGACCCAGTACTTC.

This clonotype was found a few times. The rearrangement links TRBV12-3 or TRBV12-4 to TRBJ1-6; D unclear. CDR3 length: 14 residues. V gave up 5 bases and J gave up 7 bases, with 12 bases separating them. The CDR3 region is CASSLSSPNSPLHF. The CDR3 bases are TGTGCCAGCAGTCTAAGTTCGCCAAATTCACCCCTCCACTTT.

The chain is built from TRBV6-6 and TRBJ1-1; TRBD1 matches 7 bases. Germline V CDR1 and CDR2: MNHNY, SVGAGI (reference sequence). After removal of 2 bases from V and 1 base from J, the junction contained 10 bases not matched to a gene. The CDR3 spans 17 residues. The chain's CDR3 is CASSYRQGAYPNTEAFF. In DNA, the CDR3 is TGTGCCAGCAGTTACAGACAGGGTGCTTATCCGAACACTGAAGCTTTCTTT.

This clonotype has more than one count but fewer than ten. The chain uses TRBV30 and TRBJ2-2; TRBD1 matches at 8 bases. The CDR3 has 14 residues. V lost 1 base and J lost 5; bases outside the gene matches: 3. Germline CDR1 GTSNPN, CDR2 SVGIG (reference sequence). CDR3 nucleotide sequence: TGTGCCTGGAGTGACGGGACAGGTACCGGGGAGCTGTTTTTT. This encodes CAWSDGTGTGELFF.

V usage is TRBV6-4 and J usage is TRBJ2-5; 12 positions match TRBD2. CDR3 size: 15 residues. V lost 3 bases to trimming and J lost 2 bases; unmatched junction nucleotides: 1. Germline CDR1 and CDR2: MRHNA and SNTAGT. The CDR3 DNA reads TGTGCCAGCAGTGAGGGACTAGCGGGTCAAGAGACCCAGTACTTC. It encodes CASSEGLAGQETQYF.

This chain joins TRBV20-1 and TRBJ2-3; TRBD2 aligns across 13 bases. Germline CDR1 and CDR2: DFQATT and SNEGSKA (reference sequence). Trimming at V came to 5 bases and at J to 5 bases, leaving 13 bases not matched to a gene. The CDR3 consists of 17 residues. The CDR3 region is CSAGPLLAGGPEDTQYF. CDR3 nucleotides: TGCAGTGCTGGACCGTTACTAGCGGGAGGGCCGGAAGATACGCAGTATTTT.

This clonotype was observed a handful of times. The chain uses TRBV24-1 and TRBJ2-1, with D unresolved. CDR3 length equals 13 residues. Looked up from germline, CDR1 is KGHDR and CDR2 is SFDVKD. With 6 bases removed from V and 6 bases from J, the gap between germline ends came to 11 bases. The chain's CDR3 is CATSNVAVNEQFF. CDR3 bases: TGTGCCACCAGTAACGTGGCGGTCAATGAGCAGTTCTTC.

This clonotype came up a few times. V is TRBV9 and J is TRBJ2-3; weak D call: TRBD2 (6 bases). CDR1 is SGDLS and CDR2 is YYNGEE in the germline V gene. V lost 3 bases and J 1 base, leaving 12 bases between the germline ends. This CDR3 is 15 amino acids long. This chain's CDR3 is CASSGEGGRTDTQYF. The CDR3 coding sequence is TGTGCCAGCAGCGGAGAGGGAGGACGCACAGATACGCAGTATTTT.

V usage is TRBV9 and J usage is TRBJ2-3; 7 nucleotides align to TRBD1. Per the germline V gene, CDR1 is SGDLS and CDR2 is YYNGEE. The trim removed 2 bases at V and 1 base at J, leaving 4 bases unmatched. There are 15 residues in the CDR3. CDR3 nucleotide sequence: TGTGCCAGCAGCGTGAGGGGGCTGGGCACAGATACGCAGTATTTT. Translated: CASSVRGLGTDTQYF.

This clonotype was found once. The chain is built from TRBV12-3 or TRBV12-4 and TRBJ1-2; no firm D call. V shed 2 bases and J shed 8 bases, with 12 bases lying between them. The CDR3 sequence is 13 residues long. The CDR3 reads CASSLPGLGGYTF. The CDR3 bases are TGTGCCAGCAGTTTACCGGGGTTGGGAGGCTACACCTTC.

This clonotype was seen many times. CDR3 nucleotide sequence: TGTGCCAGCAGCTGGGGGACCAACACTGAAGCTTTCTTT. Protein sequence: CASSWGTNTEAFF. The chain couples TRBV9 to TRBJ1-1; D might be TRBD1 (5 bases). The length of the CDR3 is 13 residues. CDR1 SGDLS and CDR2 YYNGEE come from the germline V gene. Trimming took 4 bases from V and 2 from J, leaving 9 bases between them. The entire variable domain, with the rest obtained from reference TRBV9 and TRBJ1-1, is as follows: DSGVTQTPKHLITATGQRVTLRCSPRSGDLSVYWYQQSLDQGLQFLIQYYNGEERAKGNILERFSAQQFPDLHSELNLSSLELGDSALYFCASSWGTNTEAFFGQGTRLTVV.

The sample holds a few counts of this clonotype. The CDR3 DNA follows: TGTGCCAGCAGCTTGGAGGTTCGAAACACTGAAGCTTTCTTT. It translates to CASSLEVRNTEAFF. The rearrangement joins TRBV7-9 to TRBJ1-1; D gene uncertain. The germline V and J ends were trimmed by 3 bases and 2 bases, with 10 bases remaining between them. This CDR3 comprises 14 residues. The germline gives CDR1 SEHNR, CDR2 FQNEAQ (reference sequence).

The rearrangement links TRBV28 to TRBJ1-2; D is undetermined. The CDR3 is made up of 11 amino acids. CDR1 and CDR2 (germline): MDHEN, SYDVKM. Trimming left V 8 bases short and J 5 bases short, with 9 bases between. The CDR3 nucleotides read TGTGCCAGCGGTGATGAGTATGGCTACACCTTC. Its translation is CASGDEYGYTF.

The V and J genes are TRBV5-1 and TRBJ2-7; 15 bases agree with TRBD2. Per the germline V gene, CDR1 is SGHRS and CDR2 is YFSETQ. The CDR3 loop spans 18 amino acids. J gave up 2 bases and V 2 bases, and 8 bases lay outside the gene matches. CDR3: CASSFLSRTSGGAYEQYF. CDR3 bases: TGCGCCAGCAGCTTTTTATCCCGGACTAGCGGGGGGGCCTACGAGCAGTACTTC. Based on the CDR3 plus reference TRBV5-1 and TRBJ2-7, the full variable domain is KAGVTQTPRYLIKTRGQQVTLSCSPISGHRSVSWYQQTPGQGLQFLFEYFSETQRNKGNFPGRFSGRQFSNSRSEMNVSTLELGDSALYLCASSFLSRTSGGAYEQYFGPGTRLTVT.

V gene TRBV9 combines with J gene TRBJ2-2; D is possibly TRBD1 (6 bases). The CDR3 is 13 residues long. V lost 6 bases and J 5 bases, leaving 11 bases between the germline ends. CDR1 and CDR2 (germline): SGDLS, YYNGEE. The chain's CDR3 is CASKPTGTGELFF. CDR3 DNA: TGTGCCAGCAAGCCTACAGGGACCGGGGAGCTGTTTTTT.

This clonotype was seen more than once but under ten times. The chain joins TRBV13 to TRBJ1-1; D uncertain. The germline V gene has CDR1 PRHDT and CDR2 FYEKMQ (reference sequence). With 2 bases removed from V and 0 bases from J, the gap between germline ends came to 13 bases. This CDR3 contains 16 residues. The DNA for the CDR3 is TGTGCCAGCAGCTTATCCCGGCTTGAGTTGAACACTGAAGCTTTCTTT. Translating it yields CASSLSRLELNTEAFF.